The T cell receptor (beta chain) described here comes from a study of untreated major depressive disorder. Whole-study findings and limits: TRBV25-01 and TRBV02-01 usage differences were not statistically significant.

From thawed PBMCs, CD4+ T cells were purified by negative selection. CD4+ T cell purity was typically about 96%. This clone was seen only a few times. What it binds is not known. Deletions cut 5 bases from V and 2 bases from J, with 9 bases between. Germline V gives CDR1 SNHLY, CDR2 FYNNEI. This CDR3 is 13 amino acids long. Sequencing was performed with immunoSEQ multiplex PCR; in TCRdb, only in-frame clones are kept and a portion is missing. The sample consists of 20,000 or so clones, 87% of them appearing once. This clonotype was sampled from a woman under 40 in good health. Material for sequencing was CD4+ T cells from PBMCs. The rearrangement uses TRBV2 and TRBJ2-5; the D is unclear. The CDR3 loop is CASSWLGQETQYF. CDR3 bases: TGTGCCAGCAGTTGGTTAGGGCAAGAGACCCAGTACTTC.